The rows below give T cell receptor beta chains drawn from one sample of a study of blood T cell repertoires in COVID-19. Method: immunoSEQ multiplex PCR; TCRdb's copy keeps in-frame clones and lacks some. The sample gives some 150,000 clones, around 78% of which show up once; around 4.8% is in the top ten. Source material: peripheral blood. The origin of the receptors is a woman of 80 years or more with active or convalescent COVID-19. Each CDR3 is given with its conserved first and last residue. Each record gives: V gene, clone size, J gene, D gene, CDR3 protein, CDR3 DNA. The D gene is left open where the match is weak. Size is stated for part of the rows, as once, few or many counts, or as a class when the clone is expanded.

TRBV30,few,TRBJ1-2,TRBD1,CAWSLQGGNGYTF,TGTGCCTGGAGTTTACAGGGGGGTAATGGCTACACCTTC
TRBV2,NA,TRBJ2-3,NA,CASRLTTDTQYF,TGTGCCAGCAGACTCACTACAGATACGCAGTATTTT
TRBV27,NA,TRBJ2-1,NA,CASREKDRNYNEQFF,TGTGCCAGCAGGGAAAAGGACAGAAACTACAATGAGCAGTTCTTC
TRBV15,NA,TRBJ2-1,NA,CATSRDLGPRPEEQFF,TGTGCCACCAGCAGAGATTTGGGGCCACGTCCCGAGGAGCAGTTCTTC
TRBV27,NA,TRBJ1-2,TRBD1,CASSPAGGIYGYTF,TGTGCCAGCAGTCCGGCAGGGGGCATCTATGGCTACACCTTC
TRBV18,NA,TRBJ2-1,NA,CASSSLSNNEQFF,TGTGCCAGCTCAAGCTTATCCAACAATGAGCAGTTCTTC
TRBV2,once,TRBJ1-2,NA,CASSEQGLRVGYTF,TGTGCCAGCAGTGAACAGGGGTTGAGGGTTGGCTACACCTTC
TRBV4-1,NA,TRBJ2-1,TRBD1,CASTKGQGPYNEQFF,TGCGCCAGCACCAAGGGACAGGGACCCTACAATGAGCAGTTCTTC
TRBV7-2,NA,TRBJ2-2,TRBD1,CASSSDRGKTGELFF,TGTGCCAGCAGCTCCGACAGGGGGAAAACCGGGGAGCTGTTTTTT
TRBV6-2/TRBV6-3,NA,TRBJ1-2,TRBD1,CASSYFTGARLYGYTF,TGTGCCAGCAGTTACTTCACAGGGGCTCGTCTCTATGGCTACACCTTC
TRBV7-2,NA,TRBJ2-7,NA,CASSLGRDYEQYF,TGTGCCAGCAGCTTAGGCAGGGACTACGAGCAGTACTTC
TRBV7-9,NA,TRBJ2-7,NA,CASSASGSRSPYEQYF,TGTGCCAGCAGCGCAAGCGGATCGCGCAGCCCCTACGAGCAGTACTTC
TRBV2,NA,TRBJ2-3,NA,CASSVERTNTDTQYF,TGTGCCAGCAGTGTGGAACGGACAAACACAGATACGCAGTATTTT
TRBV5-1,NA,TRBJ1-4,TRBD1,CASSSGQGRSEKLFF,TGCGCCAGCAGCTCGGGACAGGGTCGATCGGAAAAACTGTTTTTT
TRBV11-3,few,TRBJ1-6,NA,CASSREPGNSPLHF,TGTGCCAGCAGCCGAGAGCCGGGGAATTCACCCCTCCACTTT
TRBV2,NA,TRBJ2-3,TRBD1,CASSGNRGLGTQYF,TGTGCCAGCAGTGGAAACAGGGGGCTTGGTACGCAGTATTTT
TRBV2,NA,TRBJ2-6,NA,CASRQAPSGANVLTF,TGTGCCAGCAGACAGGCACCCTCTGGGGCCAACGTCCTGACTTTC
TRBV11-3,NA,TRBJ2-2,TRBD2,CASSLKTSGTGELFF,TGTGCCAGCAGCTTAAAGACTAGCGGGACCGGGGAGCTGTTTTTT
TRBV14,NA,TRBJ1-3,NA,CASSPSFYSGNTIYF,TGTGCCAGCAGCCCCTCCTTTTACTCTGGAAACACCATATATTTT
TRBV4-2,NA,TRBJ2-5,NA,CASSQVGGAEYF,TGTGCCAGCAGCCAAGTTGGGGGGGCTGAGTACTTC
TRBV3-1/TRBV3-2,NA,TRBJ2-1,NA,CASSQDQRYNEQFF,TGTGCCAGCAGCCAAGATCAGCGGTACAATGAGCAGTTCTTC
TRBV6-5,NA,TRBJ1-2,TRBD1,CASSRTGNYGYTF,TGTGCCAGCAGTCGGACAGGGAACTATGGCTACACCTTC
TRBV3-1/TRBV3-2,NA,TRBJ2-1,TRBD2,CASSPGDYYYNEQFF,TGTGCCAGCAGCCCCGGGGACTACTACTACAATGAGCAGTTCTTC
TRBV7-6,NA,TRBJ1-6,NA,CASSQRTARNSPLHF,TGTGCCAGCAGCCAAAGGACAGCCCGTAATTCACCCCTCCACTTT
TRBV5-4,NA,TRBJ2-7,NA,CASSLYGRDEQYF,TGTGCCAGCAGCCTATACGGCAGGGATGAGCAGTACTTC
TRBV10-3,NA,TRBJ2-3,NA,CAISEGGAGTDTQYF,TGTGCCATCAGTGAGGGGGGGGCTGGCACAGATACGCAGTATTTT
TRBV28,NA,TRBJ2-7,TRBD1,CASSLTVQGVEQYF,TGTGCCAGCAGTTTAACTGTACAGGGGGTCGAGCAGTACTTC
TRBV4-3,NA,TRBJ2-2,NA,CASSQGRGGSTGELFF,TGCGCCAGCAGCCAAGGCCGGGGAGGTAGCACCGGGGAGCTGTTTTTT
TRBV5-8,NA,TRBJ2-5,NA,CASSLAWSKETQYF,TGTGCCAGCAGCTTGGCCTGGAGTAAAGAGACCCAGTACTTC
TRBV7-3,many,TRBJ2-2,TRBD1,CASSSSGQGMLFF,TGTGCCAGCAGCTCATCGGGACAGGGGATGCTGTTTTTT
TRBV19,NA,TRBJ1-6,NA,CASSIDPPSSPLHF,TGTGCCAGTAGTATAGACCCCCCAAGCTCACCCCTCCACTTT
TRBV18,few,TRBJ1-6,NA,CASSPFGRGRNLNSPLHF,TGTGCCAGCTCACCATTTGGGAGGGGCCGGAACCTTAATTCACCCCTCCACTTT
TRBV30,few,TRBJ1-1,TRBD1,CAWSATGQGPRDREAFF,TGTGCCTGGAGTGCCACGGGACAGGGACCCCGTGATCGAGAAGCTTTCTTT
TRBV3-1/TRBV3-2,NA,TRBJ2-5,NA,CASSQAGETQYF,TGTGCCAGCAGCCAAGCAGGAGAGACCCAGTACTTC
TRBV15,few,TRBJ1-4,TRBD1,CATSRDRGTGLMEKLFF,TGTGCCACCAGCAGAGACAGAGGGACAGGGTTAATGGAAAAACTGTTTTTT
TRBV7-2,NA,TRBJ1-6,NA,CASSLVRDYNSPLHF,TGTGCCAGCAGCTTAGTGAGGGATTATAATTCACCCCTCCACTTT
TRBV9,NA,TRBJ2-6,TRBD1,CASRYDRGPAGANVLTF,TGTGCCAGCAGGTACGACAGGGGGCCGGCTGGGGCCAACGTCCTGACTTTC
TRBV3-1/TRBV3-2,NA,TRBJ1-2,NA,CASSRGGYGYTF,TGTGCCAGCAGCCGGGGGGGCTATGGCTACACCTTC
TRBV19,NA,TRBJ1-2,NA,CASTRDNYGYTF,TGTGCCAGTACTCGGGATAACTATGGCTACACCTTC
TRBV5-1,NA,TRBJ2-3,TRBD1,CASTPENRGRSSTSTDTQYF,TGCGCCAGCACCCCCGAAAACAGGGGCCGATCATCAACTAGCACAGATACGCAGTATTTT
TRBV6-2/TRBV6-3,NA,TRBJ2-7,NA,CASSYLGLPYEQYF,TGTGCCAGCAGTTACCTTGGACTCCCCTACGAGCAGTACTTC
TRBV7-9,NA,TRBJ1-3,NA,CASSNRGGYSGNTIYF,TGTGCCAGCAGCAACCGCGGAGGATACTCTGGAAACACCATATATTTT
TRBV10-3,NA,TRBJ2-3,NA,CAISGVVDIDTQYF,TGTGCCATCAGTGGGGTGGTGGACATAGATACGCAGTATTTT
TRBV5-1,NA,TRBJ2-3,NA,CASSLVGDRTDTQYF,TGCGCCAGCAGCTTGGTCGGGGATCGCACAGATACGCAGTATTTT
TRBV28,once,TRBJ1-3,NA,CASRDSLSGNTIYF,TGTGCCAGCAGGGACAGTCTCTCTGGAAACACCATATATTTT
TRBV5-1,NA,TRBJ1-5,NA,CASSLYGDSNQPQHF,TGCGCCAGCAGCTTGTATGGAGATAGCAATCAGCCCCAGCATTTT
TRBV6-5,NA,TRBJ2-7,TRBD1,CASSYGGTGGSYEQYF,TGTGCCAGCAGTTACGGCGGGACAGGGGGCTCCTACGAGCAGTACTTC
TRBV6-2/TRBV6-3,NA,TRBJ1-5,NA,CASSYDRHDQPQHF,TGTGCCAGCAGTTACGACAGGCACGATCAGCCCCAGCATTTT
TRBV20-1,NA,TRBJ1-5,NA,CSASFGIGNQPQHF,TGCAGTGCTAGTTTCGGGATCGGCAATCAGCCCCAGCATTTT
TRBV30,NA,TRBJ1-2,TRBD1,CAWSPWTGNYGYTF,TGTGCCTGGAGTCCCTGGACAGGGAACTATGGCTACACCTTC
TRBV5-1,NA,TRBJ2-1,TRBD2,CASSLVAGGAYNEQFF,TGCGCCAGCAGCTTGGTTGCGGGGGGCGCCTACAATGAGCAGTTCTTC
TRBV27,NA,TRBJ1-1,NA,CASGQKTNTEAFF,TGTGCCAGCGGACAAAAGACAAACACTGAAGCTTTCTTT